The clone carrying this TCR beta chain was detected a few times. The antigen remains unidentified. TCRdb ran MiXCR on the RT-PCR reads and lists one entry per CDR3 protein. The table includes about 570,000 distinct CDR3 sequences, approximately 10% detected once. The sample is drawn from a study of response to subunit inactivated influenza vaccine. Findings of the study overall: There was a suggestion from the authors that each seasonal influenza vaccination recruits few new T cells.

The CDR3 consists of 12 residues. Germline CDR1 is DFQATT and CDR2 is SNEGSKA (reference sequence). Trimming at V came to 6 bases and at J to 3 bases, leaving 2 bases not matched to a gene. Sequences were derived from PBMCs from blood, sampled on the day of vaccination. The chain couples TRBV20-1 to TRBJ1-2; 9 positions match TRBD1. This clonotype was sampled from a man aged 50-59 years who received an inactivated influenza vaccine. CDR3 amino acids: CSARDRDYGYTF. The DNA of the CDR3 is TGCAGTGCGAGGGACAGGGACTATGGCTACACCTTC.